The 26 T cell receptor beta chains presented below share a single source sample, sequenced in a study of Graves' ophthalmopathy and Graves' hyperthyroidism. Scientists amplified the TCR beta CDR3 regions from RNA transcripts. Amplification began with first-round RT-PCR using HTBI primers, then second-round multiplex PCR was performed. TCRdb reprocessed the multiplex PCR reads with MiXCR, giving one entry per CDR3 protein. This sample has approximately 41,000 distinct CDR3 sequences, with about 51% found just once. Sequencing input: peripheral blood. The receptor source for this set is an adult man with Graves' ophthalmopathy.

The chain carries TRBV5-1 and TRBJ2-1; no clear D gene. The CDR3 contains 12 residues. Between the trimmed V and J ends, which lost 4 bases and 8 bases, there was a span of 10 bases. Germline CDR1 SGHRS, CDR2 YFSETQ. The CDR3: CASSRSRDEQFF. The DNA for the CDR3 is TGCGCCAGCAGCCGTTCAAGGGATGAGCAGTTCTTC.

The rearrangement uses TRBV11-2 and TRBJ2-1; D gene unclear. The CDR3 loop spans 14 amino acids. V was trimmed by 1 base and J by 8 bases, leaving 12 bases between them. Germline CDR1 SGHAT, CDR2 FQNNGV. The CDR3 nucleotides are TGTGCCAGCAGCTTAGGCAAGCGAGGCGATGAGCAGTTCTTC. It translates to CASSLGKRGDEQFF.

The rearrangement joins TRBV7-9 to TRBJ1-1; D might be TRBD1 (5 bases). This CDR3 comprises 15 residues. CDR1 and CDR2 (germline): SEHNR, FQNEAQ (reference sequence). Trimming took off 3 bases at V and 4 bases at J, with 15 bases between the two ends. The chain's CDR3 is CASSFFKRGFTEAFF. CDR3 coding DNA: TGTGCCAGCAGCTTCTTTAAACGGGGGTTCACTGAAGCTTTCTTT.

This clonotype is medium-sized in the sample. The rearrangement uses TRBV25-1 and TRBJ1-4; 11 positions match TRBD1. V was clipped by 1 base and J by 4 bases; unmatched bases: 2. Germline V gives CDR1 MGHDK, CDR2 SYGVNS. The CDR3 runs to 16 residues. CDR3: CASSEFGTGGNEKLFF. Written as DNA, the CDR3 is TGTGCCAGCAGTGAATTTGGGACAGGGGGTAATGAAAAACTGTTTTTT. Complete variable domain (other parts from reference TRBV25-1 and TRBJ1-4): EADIYQTPRYLVIGTGKKITLECSQTMGHDKMYWYQQDPGMELHLIHYSYGVNSTEKGDLSSESTVSRIRTEHFPLTLESARPSHTSQYLCASSEFGTGGNEKLFFGSGTQLSVL.

At least ten counts were recorded for this clonotype. V and J are TRBV20-1 and TRBJ2-7, with a tentative D call TRBD1 (5 bases). Germline V gives CDR1 DFQATT, CDR2 SNEGSKA (reference sequence). The ends were cut back, 4 bases at V and 3 bases at J, with 16 bases in the middle. The CDR3 is 14 residues long. The CDR3 region is CSANRNRQLYEQYF. CDR3 nucleotide sequence: TGCAGTGCTAACAGGAACCGCCAACTCTACGAGCAGTACTTC.

This clonotype has ten or more counts. J is TRBJ2-2 and V is TRBV29-1; D remains unclear. The germline CDR1 and CDR2 sequences are SQVTM and ANQGSEA. The CDR3 loop spans 13 amino acids. V dropped 6 bases and J dropped 0 bases, with 8 bases sitting between them. CDR3 coding DNA: TGCAGCGTCACAGTTGCGAACACCGGGGAGCTGTTTTTT. Protein: CSVTVANTGELFF.

This clonotype was found many times. V and J are TRBV6-1 and TRBJ1-3; D is undetermined. The germline V gene encodes CDR1 MNHNS and CDR2 SASEGT. V was pared by 7 bases and J by 0 bases, with 7 bases between. The CDR3 sequence is 13 residues long. CDR3 DNA sequence: TGTGCCAGCATGGATGGCTCTGGAAACACCATATATTTT. As protein: CASMDGSGNTIYF.

The chain links TRBV20-1 to TRBJ2-1, with unresolved D. Germline CDR1 reads DFQATT; CDR2 reads SNEGSKA (reference sequence). The CDR3 contains 15 residues. The V end was cut by 3 bases, the J end by 0 bases, with 12 bases between. The CDR3 DNA reads TGCAGTGCTAGGGTCCCTTCAAGCTCCTACAATGAGCAGTTCTTC. This sequence encodes CSARVPSSSYNEQFF.

This clonotype was seen repeatedly, ten times or more. The V gene is TRBV18, the J gene TRBJ2-5; unclear D gene. CDR3 length: 13 amino acids. Germline assignment: CDR1 KGHSH and CDR2 LQKENI. V gave up 0 bases and J gave up 5 bases, with 7 bases separating them. Here the CDR3 reads CASSPPGRETQYF. CDR3 coding DNA: TGTGCCAGCTCACCACCGGGCCGGGAGACCCAGTACTTC.

The chain couples TRBV15 to TRBJ1-2; D is unresolved. In germline, CDR1 is LNHNV, CDR2 YYDKDF (reference sequence). Trimming cost V 0 bases and J 3 bases, with 5 bases left between them. The CDR3 extends over 13 amino acids. CDR3 loop: CATSRERDYGYTF. CDR3 in DNA: TGTGCCACCAGCAGAGAACGAGACTATGGCTACACCTTC.

Of note for this clonotype: A much more abundant neighbour one base away suggests this may be a read error. The CDR3 DNA sequence: TGCGCCAGCGCCCCGGGGTCCAGCTTCGCCTACGAGCAGTACTTC. The encoded protein is CASAPGSSFAYEQYF. The gene calls are TRBV4-1 and TRBJ2-7; a weak D match, TRBD2 (5 bases). Germline loops: CDR1 MGHRA, CDR2 YSYEKL. The CDR3 spans 15 residues. The V and J ends lost 8 bases and 2 bases respectively, with 19 bases between them.

J is TRBJ2-1 and V is TRBV19; either TRBD1 or TRBD2 may supply D (5 bases each). There are 16 residues in the CDR3. V was pared by 5 bases and J by 3 bases, with 17 bases between. The V gene's germline CDR1 is LNHDA and CDR2 SQIVND (reference sequence). The CDR3 spells CASSYGPGTLYNEQFF. The DNA for the CDR3 is TGTGCCAGTAGTTATGGTCCCGGGACCCTCTACAATGAGCAGTTCTTC. Together with reference TRBV19 and TRBJ2-1, the CDR3 gives the full variable domain: DGGITQSPKYLFRKEGQNVTLSCEQNLNHDAMYWYRQDPGQGLRLIYYSQIVNDFQKGDIAEGYSVSREKKESFPLTVTSAQKNPTAFYLCASSYGPGTLYNEQFFGPGTRLTVL.

The V and J genes are TRBV2 and TRBJ1-2; D not certain. Germline loops: CDR1 SNHLY, CDR2 FYNNEI. This CDR3 spans 11 amino acids. The V end was cut by 8 bases, the J end by 14 bases, with 18 bases between. CDR3 loop: CASGKTASGTF. CDR3 sequence (DNA): TGTGCCAGCGGGAAGACTGCTTCGGGGACCTTC.

This clonotype showed up many times. The chain has TRBV9 and TRBJ2-6; no firm D call. The germline CDR1 and CDR2 sequences are SGDLS and YYNGEE. The V gene lost 0 bases and the J gene lost 1 base, with 5 bases spanning the gap. CDR3 length: 15 residues. CDR3 nucleotide sequence: TGTGCCAGCAGCGTAGAGGGATCTGGGGCCAACGTCCTGACTTTC. Amino acids: CASSVEGSGANVLTF.

This clonotype has ten or more counts. The CDR3 loop is CASSALRGQYF. The CDR3 DNA reads TGTGCCAGCAGCGCCCTTAGGGGGCAGTACTTC. This chain uses TRBV6-1 with TRBJ2-7, with a weak D call TRBD1 (5 bases). V was trimmed by 6 bases and J by 9 bases, leaving 12 bases between them. Germline CDR1 reads MNHNS; CDR2 reads SASEGT. The CDR3 spans 11 residues.

The chain has TRBV27 and TRBJ2-7, with 8 nucleotides matching TRBD1. This CDR3 region has 22 residues. With 6 bases clipped from V and 4 bases from J, the junction kept 32 bases outside the gene matches. Germline CDR1 and CDR2: MNHEY and SMNVEV (reference sequence). CDR3 sequence reads: CASSTSGTGFSYRTGVGYEQYF. CDR3 sequence (DNA): TGTGCCAGCAGCACCAGTGGGACAGGTTTTTCGTATCGTACCGGAGTGGGTTACGAGCAGTACTTC.

The chain uses TRBV30 and TRBJ1-2, with a weak D call TRBD1 (5 bases). Trimming removed 1 base from V and 1 base from J, with 10 bases in between. Per germline, CDR1 GTSNPN and CDR2 SVGIG (reference sequence). The CDR3 spans 14 residues. The CDR3 spells CAWSGGRINYGYTF. The CDR3 bases are TGTGCCTGGAGTGGGGGACGAATTAACTATGGCTACACCTTC.

The chain employs TRBV12-3 or TRBV12-4 and TRBJ2-1; D is unresolved. This CDR3 has 15 amino acids. Trimming pared 5 bases from V and 8 bases from J, leaving 19 bases between. The CDR3 coding sequence is TGTGCCAGCAGTACCCGCACAGCTGCTGGCTATGAGCAGTTCTTC. Translating it yields CASSTRTAAGYEQFF.

The rearrangement uses TRBV11-2 and TRBJ2-1; 7 nucleotides line up with TRBD2. This CDR3 contains 16 residues. CDR1 and CDR2 from the germline V gene are SGHAT and FQNNGV. The V segment lost 4 bases and the J segment 2 bases; nucleotides outside the gene matches: 8. In DNA, the CDR3 is TGTGCCAGCAGCTCCTTACTAGCGTGGCCCTACAATGAGCAGTTCTTC. This translates into CASSSLLAWPYNEQFF.

The chain couples TRBV6-5 to TRBJ2-5; TRBD2 matches 8 bases. From germline, CDR1 is MNHEY and CDR2 SVGAGI. The CDR3 runs 14 residues. Trimming at V came to 5 bases and at J to 2 bases, leaving 4 bases not matched to a gene. The CDR3 region has the DNA TGTGCCAGCAGTGCTGAGCGGGGGCAAGAGACCCAGTACTTC. Translated: CASSAERGQETQYF.

The V call is TRBV18, the J call TRBJ2-1, with D possibly matching TRBD2 (5 bases). V lost 0 bases and J lost 6, with 18 bases in between. The CDR3 spans 17 residues. CDR1 and CDR2 (germline): KGHSH, LQKENI. The CDR3, as DNA: TGTGCCAGCTCACCACCGAATCGTCGGTCCAGCGGCAATGAGCAGTTCTTC. This gives the protein CASSPPNRRSSGNEQFF.

The DNA for the CDR3 is TGTGCCATCAGTGAGTCGACAGGGGATCCCTATGGCTACACCTTC. Amino acids: CAISESTGDPYGYTF. The chain links TRBV10-3 to TRBJ1-2; TRBD1 agrees at 8 bases. Trimming removed 0 bases from V and 4 bases from J; junction bases left unmatched: 4. The CDR3 runs to 15 residues. In germline, CDR1 is ENHRY, CDR2 SYGVKD.

This clonotype was detected ten times or more. The chain joins TRBV20-1 to TRBJ2-5; 12 nucleotides align to TRBD2. Germline assignment: CDR1 DFQATT and CDR2 SNEGSKA (reference sequence). The CDR3 extends over 15 amino acids. With 4 bases clipped from V and 8 bases from J, the junction kept 11 bases outside the gene matches. CDR3 region: CSATGLAGLGRTQYF. In DNA form, the CDR3 reads TGCAGTGCTACGGGACTAGCGGGCCTCGGCCGAACCCAGTACTTC.

V is TRBV5-8 and J is TRBJ2-7; D tentatively fits TRBD1 or TRBD2 (5 bases each). CDR1 is SGHTS, CDR2 YDEGEE, per germline. Trimming shortened V by 4 bases and J by 2 bases, and 16 bases separated the two germline ends. The CDR3 length is 15 residues. DNA of the CDR3: TGTGCCAGCAGCCTGAGAGGGGCCGGGACCTACGAGCAGTACGTC. The encoded protein is CASSLRGAGTYEQYV.

The chain recombines TRBV20-1 with TRBJ1-6, with TRBD1 identical over 7 bases. The CDR3 contains 14 residues. Germline V gene data show CDR1 as DFQATT and CDR2 as SNEGSKA (reference sequence). Trimming at V came to 1 base and at J to 6 bases, leaving 3 bases not matched to a gene. The CDR3 reads CSARGGQVNSPLHF. The CDR3 bases are TGCAGTGCTAGAGGCGGACAGGTTAATTCACCCCTCCACTTT.

The CDR3 coding sequence is TGTGCCAGCAGTGGGGGAGCGGGGGGCACAGATACGCAGTATTTT. As protein: CASSGGAGGTDTQYF. The V and J genes are TRBV25-1 and TRBJ2-3; the match to TRBD2 covers 8 bases. Germline CDR1 is MGHDK and CDR2 is SYGVNS. The CDR3 has 15 residues. The ends lost 4 bases at V and 1 base at J; junction bases unmatched: 4.